This entry lists 17 T cell receptor beta chains sequenced from one sample in a study of cytotoxic CD8 clonotypes in ibrutinib-treated CLL. The repertoire was sequenced with immunoSEQ multiplex PCR; TCRdb's copy has only in-frame clones and lacks some. The repertoire holds over 200,000 clones, with 75% to 85% as singletons. This specimen was PBMCs, taken after 12 months of ibrutinib treatment. These receptors came from a human donor with chronic lymphocytic leukemia.

Note on this clone: The junction departs from the called germline gene at one end, perhaps through a read error. The rearrangement joins TRBV30 to TRBJ2-7, with D possibly called TRBD1 or TRBD2 (6 bases each). The V gene's germline CDR1 is GTSNPN and CDR2 SVGIG (reference sequence). The CDR3 is 11 amino acids. The CDR3 region is CAWSGLGGRHF. Written as DNA, the CDR3 is TGTGCCTGGAGTGGGTTGGGGGGCCGGCACTTC.

The chain combines TRBV27 with TRBJ2-1, with 8 bases fitting TRBD2. CDR3 length: 12 amino acids. The germline gives CDR1 MNHEY, CDR2 SMNVEV (reference sequence). Trimming at V came to 6 bases and at J to 10 bases, leaving 5 bases not matched to a gene. CDR3 coding DNA: TGTGCCAGCAGCCGGGGGGGTAACGAGCAGTTCTTC. This sequence encodes CASSRGGNEQFF.

The chain joins TRBV9 to TRBJ2-2, with TRBD1 matching 7 bases. J gave up 1 base and V 4 bases, and 7 bases lay outside the gene matches. This CDR3 is built from 16 residues. Germline-derived CDR1 and CDR2 are SGDLS and YYNGEE. CDR3 in DNA: TGTGCCAGCAGCCCTTACAGGGGCCGGAACACCGGGGAGCTGTTTTTT. Residues: CASSPYRGRNTGELFF.

CDR3 protein: CASTRLWGQETQYF. DNA for the CDR3: TGTGCCAGCACTCGACTATGGGGCCAAGAGACCCAGTACTTC. The rearrangement uses TRBV27 and TRBJ2-5, with D possibly TRBD2 on 5 matching bases. The ends were cut back, 7 bases at V and 1 base at J, with 13 bases in the middle. Germline V gene sequence: CDR1 MNHEY, CDR2 SMNVEV (reference sequence). There are 14 residues in the CDR3.

The chain carries TRBV7-8 and TRBJ2-3; the D is unclear. Trimming shortened V by 0 bases and J by 2 bases, and 15 bases separated the two germline ends. Germline values: CDR1 SGHVS, CDR2 FQNEAQ. This CDR3 contains 17 residues. The CDR3 spells CASSLARVGFNTDTQYF. CDR3 bases: TGTGCCAGCAGCTTAGCCCGGGTTGGATTTAACACAGATACGCAGTATTTT.

The chain joins TRBV4-1 to TRBJ1-4; D unclear. Germline V lookup: CDR1 MGHRA, CDR2 YSYEKL. The CDR3 contains 17 residues. V shed 7 bases and J shed 0 bases, with 18 bases lying between them. The CDR3 region has the DNA TGCGCCAGCACTCCCGTCGGGCGGGGTGCAACTAATGAAAAACTGTTTTTT. Translation: CASTPVGRGATNEKLFF.

This clone has a count of ten or more. The chain recombines TRBV6-5 with TRBJ2-1, with D possibly matching TRBD2 (6 bases). This CDR3 comprises 16 residues. CDR1 and CDR2 from the germline V gene are MNHEY and SVGAGI. Trimming left V 0 bases short and J 7 bases short, with 16 bases between. The CDR3 here is CASSYSWGAGRNEQFF. CDR3 coding DNA: TGTGCCAGCAGTTACTCATGGGGCGCGGGAAGGAATGAGCAGTTCTTC.

This clone was seen a few times. At the DNA level, this CDR3 is encoded by other sequences in the same sample as well. The J gene is TRBJ1-2, the V gene TRBV7-9; TRBD1 agrees at 8 bases. Germline CDR1 is SEHNR and CDR2 is FQNEAQ (reference sequence). The CDR3 totals 14 residues. J lost 2 bases, V lost 1 base, and 0 bases had no gene match. CDR3 residues: CASSLGQGNYGYTF. The CDR3 DNA is TGTGCCAGCAGCTTAGGACAGGGGAACTATGGCTACACCTTC.

This clone has more than one count but fewer than ten. The genes are TRBV25-1 and TRBJ1-1; 9 bases agree with TRBD1. In germline, CDR1 is MGHDK, CDR2 SYGVNS. J gave up 3 bases and V 2 bases, and 1 base lay outside the gene matches. The CDR3 runs 14 residues. The CDR3 DNA is TGTGCCAGCAGTGAAGGACAGGGGCACACTGAAGCTTTCTTT. It yields the protein CASSEGQGHTEAFF.

V and J are TRBV19 and TRBJ1-5; no clear D. The CDR3 length is 15 residues. V was clipped by 3 bases and J by 3 bases, with 12 bases between them. Germline CDR1 is LNHDA and CDR2 is SQIVND (reference sequence). The CDR3 here is CASSMRGQFNQPQHF. CDR3 DNA: TGTGCCAGTAGTATGCGTGGCCAATTCAATCAGCCCCAGCATTTT.

The V and J genes are TRBV7-6 and TRBJ1-5; D unresolved. The CDR3 has 14 amino acids. Trimming cost V 3 bases and J 5 bases, with 11 bases left between them. From germline, CDR1 is SGHVS and CDR2 FNYEAQ. The CDR3 reads CASSFSDADQPQHF. Written as DNA, the CDR3 is TGTGCCAGCAGCTTCTCGGACGCTGATCAGCCCCAGCATTTT.

This clone appeared a single time. V and J are TRBV4-2 and TRBJ1-3; 7 nucleotides align to TRBD1. The CDR3 has 17 residues. Trimming at V came to 3 bases and at J to 0 bases, leaving 8 bases not matched to a gene. The germline V gene has CDR1 LGHNA and CDR2 YNFKEQ. The CDR3 spells CASSQRPGQPSGNTIYF. Here the CDR3 DNA reads TGTGCCAGCAGCCAGCGCCCGGGACAGCCCTCTGGAAACACCATATATTTT.

The chain is built from TRBV28 and TRBJ2-7; a possible D gene is TRBD2 (5 bases). Germline CDR1 reads MDHEN; CDR2 reads SYDVKM. The CDR3 extends over 13 amino acids. V was cut by 10 bases and J by 0 bases, with 13 bases left in between. Written as DNA, the CDR3 is TGTGCCATTTCCAGCGGTGTCTCCTACGAGCAGTACTTC. It translates to CAISSGVSYEQYF.

V is TRBV28 and J is TRBJ1-2, with 10 positions matching TRBD1. The ends lost 7 bases at V and 4 bases at J; junction bases unmatched: 6. The CDR3 extends over 14 amino acids. Germline values: CDR1 MDHEN, CDR2 SYDVKM. The CDR3 here is CASKPGQGSYGYTF. The DNA of the CDR3 is TGTGCCAGCAAACCGGGACAGGGGAGCTATGGCTACACCTTC.

This chain links TRBV5-6 with TRBJ2-7; TRBD2 might be the D (6 bases). V was shortened by 3 bases and J by 0 bases, with 16 bases between the two germline ends. The length of the CDR3 is 16 residues. CDR1 is SGHDT and CDR2 is YYEEEE in the germline V gene. CDR3 DNA: TGTGCCAGCAGCTGGGGAGCGGGTTCGAGCTCCTACGAGCAGTACTTC. This codes for CASSWGAGSSSYEQYF.

The rearrangement joins TRBV5-6 to TRBJ2-5; 12 bases match TRBD1. V lost 2 bases to trimming and J lost 5 bases; unmatched junction nucleotides: 4. This CDR3 spans 15 amino acids. Germline CDR1 SGHDT, CDR2 YYEEEE. CDR3 sequence (DNA): TGTGCCAGCAGCTTAGGGACAGGGGGCGGGGAGACCCAGTACTTC. It codes for CASSLGTGGGETQYF.

This chain uses TRBV30 with TRBJ1-2; 11 bases agree with TRBD1. CDR3 length: 14 amino acids. The J segment lost 7 bases and the V segment lost 0 bases, leaving 4 bases of the junction unmatched. Per germline, CDR1 GTSNPN and CDR2 SVGIG (reference sequence). CDR3 nucleotide sequence: TGTGCCTGGAGTGTAGCGGACAGGGGGCTTGGCTACACCTTC. Its translation: CAWSVADRGLGYTF.